The rows below give T cell receptor beta chains drawn from one sample of a study of blood T cell repertoires in COVID-19. Repertoires were generated with immunoSEQ multiplex PCR, while TCRdb's copy carries only in-frame clones and drops some. The sample has roughly 360,000 clones; approximately 90% are singletons. The sample consisted of PBMCs or T cells enriched from blood (not recorded which). All receptors come from a young woman with acute COVID-19. CDR3s include the opening cysteine and the closing phenylalanine or tryptophan.

v_call: TRBV27; j_call: TRBJ2-7; cdr3_aa: CASSLSWGGGETYEQYF
v_call: TRBV18; j_call: TRBJ2-2; cdr3_aa: CASSPPVGVRTGELFF
v_call: TRBV30; j_call: TRBJ1-5; cdr3_aa: CAWSVFPEPESNQPQHF
v_call: TRBV27; j_call: TRBJ2-1; cdr3_aa: CASSNLGGGASYNEQFF
v_call: TRBV19; j_call: TRBJ1-6; cdr3_aa: CASSTTGGYGSPLHF
v_call: TRBV7-6; j_call: TRBJ1-1; cdr3_aa: CASSLPGLGSTEAFF
v_call: TRBV3-1/TRBV3-2; j_call: TRBJ2-2; cdr3_aa: CASSQKSDRKENTGELFF
v_call: TRBV5-5; j_call: TRBJ1-2; cdr3_aa: CATGGYYYGYTF
v_call: TRBV7-8; j_call: TRBJ2-7; cdr3_aa: CASSMGQAYEQYF
v_call: TRBV30; j_call: TRBJ1-2; cdr3_aa: CAWSATGAGGYTF
v_call: TRBV3-1/TRBV3-2; j_call: TRBJ2-1; cdr3_aa: CASSEQGATYNEQFF
v_call: TRBV13; j_call: TRBJ2-1; cdr3_aa: CASSFRGLAGGLEQFF
v_call: TRBV11-2; j_call: TRBJ1-6; cdr3_aa: CASSSWDNTNSPLHF
v_call: TRBV24-1; j_call: TRBJ1-2; cdr3_aa: CATSAPGEYGYTF
v_call: TRBV5-1; j_call: TRBJ1-1; cdr3_aa: CASSLFPGWSQNTEAFF
v_call: TRBV4-1; j_call: TRBJ2-3; cdr3_aa: CASSQDLGTGNTDTQYF
v_call: TRBV29-1; j_call: TRBJ1-1; cdr3_aa: CSVEMRGLATEAFF
v_call: TRBV19; j_call: TRBJ1-5; cdr3_aa: CASGQGSQPQHF
v_call: TRBV27; j_call: TRBJ2-7; cdr3_aa: CASSFSGTVVYEQYF
v_call: TRBV5-1; j_call: TRBJ2-2; cdr3_aa: CASSLDGGRTGELFF
v_call: TRBV18; j_call: TRBJ1-5; cdr3_aa: CASSLGATSNNQPQHF
v_call: TRBV2; j_call: TRBJ2-7; cdr3_aa: CASSAWTSGSYEQYF
v_call: TRBV9; j_call: TRBJ1-5; cdr3_aa: CASSEGGKQPQHF
v_call: TRBV7-9; j_call: TRBJ1-1; cdr3_aa: CASSFYRGALFPTEAFF
v_call: TRBV6-2/TRBV6-3; j_call: TRBJ1-5; cdr3_aa: CASSRRGESNQPQHF
v_call: TRBV4-1; j_call: TRBJ1-1; cdr3_aa: CASSQGGLMNTEAFF
v_call: TRBV5-1; j_call: TRBJ2-7; cdr3_aa: CASSWQGAISSYEQYF
v_call: TRBV5-6; j_call: TRBJ1-2; cdr3_aa: CASSLGGTGDYGYTF
v_call: TRBV6-2/TRBV6-3; j_call: TRBJ1-6; cdr3_aa: CASSYQLTGNSPLHF
v_call: TRBV10-3; j_call: TRBJ2-7; cdr3_aa: CAISESEGQGSITYEQYF
v_call: TRBV5-1; j_call: TRBJ1-6; cdr3_aa: CASSRTGALHNNSPLHF
v_call: TRBV2; j_call: TRBJ1-2; cdr3_aa: CASSGYSPLGYGYTF
v_call: TRBV5-1; j_call: TRBJ1-2; cdr3_aa: CASSLDGQDLFGYTF
v_call: TRBV11-2; j_call: TRBJ2-3; cdr3_aa: CASTRRGNAFMGDTQYF
v_call: TRBV27; j_call: TRBJ1-6; cdr3_aa: CASSLLRGVNSPLHF
v_call: TRBV2; j_call: TRBJ2-3; cdr3_aa: CASRKLAGGYTDTQYF
v_call: TRBV30; j_call: TRBJ2-7; cdr3_aa: CAWRPSKRVAGEQYF
v_call: TRBV3-1/TRBV3-2; j_call: TRBJ1-5; cdr3_aa: CASSQDPRGNQPQHF
v_call: TRBV7-9; j_call: TRBJ1-3; cdr3_aa: CASSPTQGAGNTIYF
v_call: TRBV4-3; j_call: TRBJ2-7; cdr3_aa: CASSQGPGYEQYF
v_call: TRBV5-5; j_call: TRBJ1-1; cdr3_aa: CASSFFPGGAATEAFF
v_call: TRBV7-2; j_call: TRBJ2-1; cdr3_aa: CASSLGGTGFFNEQFF
v_call: TRBV19; j_call: TRBJ1-4; cdr3_aa: CASSIGQGNEKLFF